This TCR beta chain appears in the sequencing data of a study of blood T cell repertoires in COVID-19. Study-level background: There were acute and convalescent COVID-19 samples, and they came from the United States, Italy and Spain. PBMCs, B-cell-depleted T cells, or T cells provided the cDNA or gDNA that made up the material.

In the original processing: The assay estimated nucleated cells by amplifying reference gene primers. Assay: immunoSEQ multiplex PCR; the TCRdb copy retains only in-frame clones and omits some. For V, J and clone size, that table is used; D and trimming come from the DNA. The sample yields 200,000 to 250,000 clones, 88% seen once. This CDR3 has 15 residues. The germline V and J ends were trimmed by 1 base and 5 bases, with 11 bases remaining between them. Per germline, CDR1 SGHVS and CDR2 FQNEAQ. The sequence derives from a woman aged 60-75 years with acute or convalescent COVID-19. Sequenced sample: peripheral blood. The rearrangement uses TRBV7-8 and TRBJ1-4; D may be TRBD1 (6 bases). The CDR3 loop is CASSLGRQGNEKLFF. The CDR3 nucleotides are TGTGCCAGCAGCTTAGGGCGGCAGGGGAATGAAAAACTGTTTTTT. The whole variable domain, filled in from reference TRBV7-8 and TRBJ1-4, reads GAGVSQSPRYKVAKRGQDVALRCDPISGHVSLFWYQQALGQGPEFLTYFQNEAQLDKSGLPSDRFFAERPEGSVSTLKIQRTQQEDSAVYLCASSLGRQGNEKLFFGSGTQLSVL.